This TCR beta chain was recorded in a study of CD8 T cells in ankylosing spondylitis. Study-level findings and limits: Reactive arthritis synovial fluid and blood were previously reported to contain some motif variants.

Researchers built TCR beta libraries using quantitative 5'-RACE with molecular barcodes. Using its own MiXCR run on the 5' RACE reads, TCRdb lists one record per CDR3 protein. Found here are about 350,000 distinct CDR3 sequences, roughly 22% of them singletons; the top ten hold over 10%. With 1 base removed from V and 7 bases from J, the gap between germline ends came to 16 bases. Germline V gene lookup returns CDR1 MGHRA and CDR2 YSYEKL. The CDR3 has 16 residues. In this sample, this clonotype turned up a few times. As yet, its antigen is unknown. The chain is built from TRBV4-1 and TRBJ1-4; a possible D gene is TRBD1 (6 bases). Sequenced sample: blood, either unsorted or a sorted T cell fraction (not recorded which). The receptor comes from a male donor with ankylosing spondylitis or in good health (not recorded which). This CDR3 is CASSQVTGFGGEKLFF. Here the CDR3 DNA reads TGCGCCAGCAGCCAAGTGACAGGTTTTGGCGGTGAAAAACTGTTTTTT.